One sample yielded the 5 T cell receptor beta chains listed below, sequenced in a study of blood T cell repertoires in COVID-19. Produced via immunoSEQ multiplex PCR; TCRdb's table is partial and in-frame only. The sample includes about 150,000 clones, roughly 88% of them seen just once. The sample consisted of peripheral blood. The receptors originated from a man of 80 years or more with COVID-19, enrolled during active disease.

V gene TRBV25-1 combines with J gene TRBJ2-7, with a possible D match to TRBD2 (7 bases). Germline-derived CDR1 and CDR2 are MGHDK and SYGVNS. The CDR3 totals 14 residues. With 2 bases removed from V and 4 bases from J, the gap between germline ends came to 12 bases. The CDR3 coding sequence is TGTGCCAGCAGTGAAGAGGGGGGGGGATACGAGCAGTACTTC. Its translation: CASSEEGGGYEQYF.

For the CDR3, the DNA is TGTGCCAGCAGCCGGGGTGGACAGGGGACAGATACGCAGTATTTT. Translation gives CASSRGGQGTDTQYF. The chain recombines TRBV7-2 with TRBJ2-3; 9 bases match TRBD1. The V and J ends lost 5 bases and 3 bases, in that order; junction bases with no gene match: 6. The CDR3 extends over 15 amino acids. Germline V gives CDR1 SGHTA, CDR2 FQGNSA.

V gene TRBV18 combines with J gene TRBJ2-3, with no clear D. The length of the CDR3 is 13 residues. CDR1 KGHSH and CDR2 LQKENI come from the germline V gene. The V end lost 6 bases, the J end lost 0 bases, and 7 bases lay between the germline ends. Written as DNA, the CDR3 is TGTGCCAGCTCCCCCCCTAGCACAGATACGCAGTATTTT. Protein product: CASSPPSTDTQYF. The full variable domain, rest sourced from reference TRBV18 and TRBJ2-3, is NAGVMQNPRHLVRRRGQEARLRCSPMKGHSHVYWYRQLPEEGLKFMVYLQKENIIDESGMPKERFSAEFPKEGPSILRIQQVVRGDSAAYFCASSPPSTDTQYFGPGTRLTVL.

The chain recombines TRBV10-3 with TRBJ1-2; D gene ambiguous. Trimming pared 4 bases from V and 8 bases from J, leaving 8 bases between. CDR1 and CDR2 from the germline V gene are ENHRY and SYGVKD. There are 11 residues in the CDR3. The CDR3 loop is CAISAEGGYTF. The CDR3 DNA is TGTGCCATCAGTGCGGAGGGCGGCTACACCTTC.

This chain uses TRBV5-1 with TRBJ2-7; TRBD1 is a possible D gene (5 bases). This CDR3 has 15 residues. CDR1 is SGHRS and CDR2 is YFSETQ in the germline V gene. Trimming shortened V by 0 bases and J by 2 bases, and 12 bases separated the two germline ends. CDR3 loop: CASSLVPQGTYEQYF. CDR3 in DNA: TGCGCCAGCAGCTTGGTTCCGCAGGGTACCTACGAGCAGTACTTC.